This T cell receptor (beta chain) was observed in a study of blood T cell repertoires in COVID-19. Authors' processing steps: The authors estimated nucleated cell counts from reference gene primer amplification. TCRdb keeps only in-frame clones here, not all; method: immunoSEQ multiplex PCR. V and J calls plus clone size are reproduced from that table; the DNA served to infer D and trimming. Here the sample spans 100,000 or so clones, less than 80% being singletons. The receptor was derived from a man in his 70s with active or convalescent COVID-19. Sequencing input: peripheral blood.

CDR3 in DNA: TGCGCCAGCAGCTTGGACGAGGGAAGAGATGGCTACACCTTC. The encoded protein is CASSLDEGRDGYTF. This rearrangement joins TRBV5-1 to TRBJ1-2; no reliable D call. CDR1 is SGHRS and CDR2 is YFSETQ in the germline V gene. Trimming cost V 0 bases and J 6 bases, with 12 bases left between them. The CDR3 length is 14 residues. Full variable domain (outside the CDR3, taken from reference TRBV5-1 and TRBJ1-2): KAGVTQTPRYLIKTRGQQVTLSCSPISGHRSVSWYQQTPGQGLQFLFEYFSETQRNKGNFPGRFSGRQFSNSRSEMNVSTLELGDSALYLCASSLDEGRDGYTFGSGTRLTVV.